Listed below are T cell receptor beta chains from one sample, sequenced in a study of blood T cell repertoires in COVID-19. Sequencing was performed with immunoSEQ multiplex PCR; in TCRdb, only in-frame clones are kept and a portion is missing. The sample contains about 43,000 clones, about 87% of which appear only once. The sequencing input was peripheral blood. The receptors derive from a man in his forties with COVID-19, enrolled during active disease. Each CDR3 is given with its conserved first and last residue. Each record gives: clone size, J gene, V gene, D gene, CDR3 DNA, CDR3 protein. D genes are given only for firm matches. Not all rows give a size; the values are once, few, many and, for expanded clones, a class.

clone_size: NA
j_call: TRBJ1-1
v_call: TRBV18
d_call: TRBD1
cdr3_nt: TGTGCCAGCTCACCACCGTGGACAGGGGCTGAAGCTTTCTTT
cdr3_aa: CASSPPWTGAEAFF

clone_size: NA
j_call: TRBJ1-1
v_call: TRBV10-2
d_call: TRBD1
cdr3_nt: TGCGCCAGCGAGGGCAGGGGGAGGACTGAAGCTTTCTTT
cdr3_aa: CASEGRGRTEAFF

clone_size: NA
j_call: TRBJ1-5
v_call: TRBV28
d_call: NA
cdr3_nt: TGTGCCAGCAACTTCCTTCTCGGGGGCAATCAGCCCCAGCATTTT
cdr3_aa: CASNFLLGGNQPQHF

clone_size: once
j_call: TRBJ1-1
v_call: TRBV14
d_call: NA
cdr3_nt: TGTGCCAGCACTCGAACTCTGAACACTGAAGCTTTCTTT
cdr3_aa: CASTRTLNTEAFF

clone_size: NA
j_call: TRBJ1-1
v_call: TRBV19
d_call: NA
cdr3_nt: TGTGCCAGTAACGACGTCGCCGGGACTGAAGCTTTCTTT
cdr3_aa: CASNDVAGTEAFF

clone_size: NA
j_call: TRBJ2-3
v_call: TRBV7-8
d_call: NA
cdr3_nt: TGTGCCAGCAGCTTAAACCCACGGACAGATACGCAGTATTTT
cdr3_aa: CASSLNPRTDTQYF

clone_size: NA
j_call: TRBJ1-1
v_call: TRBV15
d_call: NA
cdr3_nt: TGTGCCACCAGTCACGACAGAGCCAACACTGAAGCTTTCTTT
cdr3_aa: CATSHDRANTEAFF

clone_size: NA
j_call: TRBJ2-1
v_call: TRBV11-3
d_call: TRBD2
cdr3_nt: TGTGCCAGCAGCTTAGATCTGCGGGGGGGCTTGAGTGAGCAGTTCTTC
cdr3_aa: CASSLDLRGGLSEQFF

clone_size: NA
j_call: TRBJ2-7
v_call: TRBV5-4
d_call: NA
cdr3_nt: TGTGCCAGCAGCTTATCCCCTTCCTACGAGCAGTACTTC
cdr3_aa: CASSLSPSYEQYF

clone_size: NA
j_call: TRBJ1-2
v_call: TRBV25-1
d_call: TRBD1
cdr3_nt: TGTGCCAGCAGTGACGGAAAGGCGACAGGGGCTGGCTACACCTTC
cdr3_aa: CASSDGKATGAGYTF